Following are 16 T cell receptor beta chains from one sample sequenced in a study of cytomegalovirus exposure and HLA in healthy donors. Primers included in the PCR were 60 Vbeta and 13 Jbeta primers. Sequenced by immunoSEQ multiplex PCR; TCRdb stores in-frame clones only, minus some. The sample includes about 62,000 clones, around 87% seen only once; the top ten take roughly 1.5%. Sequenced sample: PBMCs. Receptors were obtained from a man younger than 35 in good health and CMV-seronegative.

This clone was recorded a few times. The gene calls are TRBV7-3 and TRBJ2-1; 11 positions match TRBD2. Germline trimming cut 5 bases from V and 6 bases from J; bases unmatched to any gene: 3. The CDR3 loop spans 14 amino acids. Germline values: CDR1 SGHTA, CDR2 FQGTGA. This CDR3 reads CASSLGTSGNEQFF. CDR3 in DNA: TGTGCCAGCAGCCTCGGGACTAGCGGCAATGAGCAGTTCTTC.

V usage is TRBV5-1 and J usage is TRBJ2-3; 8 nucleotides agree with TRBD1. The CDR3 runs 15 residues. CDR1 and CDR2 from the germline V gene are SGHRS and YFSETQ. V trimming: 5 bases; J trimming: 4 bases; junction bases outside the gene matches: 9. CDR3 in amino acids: CASRKAGGAADTQYF. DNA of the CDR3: TGCGCCAGCAGAAAGGCAGGGGGCGCGGCAGATACGCAGTATTTT.

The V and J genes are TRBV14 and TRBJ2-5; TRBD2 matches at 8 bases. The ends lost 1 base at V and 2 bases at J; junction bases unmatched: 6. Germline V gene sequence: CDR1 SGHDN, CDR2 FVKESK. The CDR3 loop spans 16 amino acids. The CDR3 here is CASSQGDGGVQETQYF. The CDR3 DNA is TGTGCCAGCAGCCAAGGTGACGGGGGGGTACAAGAGACCCAGTACTTC. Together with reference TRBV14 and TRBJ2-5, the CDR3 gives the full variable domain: EAGVTQFPSHSVIEKGQTVTLRCDPISGHDNLYWYRRVMGKEIKFLLHFVKESKQDESGMPNNRFLAERTGGTYSTLKVQPAELEDSGVYFCASSQGDGGVQETQYFGPGTRLLVL.

The CDR3 here is CASSVGTGINQPQHF. In nucleotides, the CDR3 is TGTGCCAGCAGCGTCGGGACAGGGATCAATCAGCCCCAGCATTTT. The chain joins TRBV9 to TRBJ1-5, with 9 bases fitting TRBD1. The CDR3 is 15 amino acids. The junction had 3 bases not matched to a gene; V was cut back by 2 bases and J by 3 bases. Germline V gives CDR1 SGDLS, CDR2 YYNGEE.

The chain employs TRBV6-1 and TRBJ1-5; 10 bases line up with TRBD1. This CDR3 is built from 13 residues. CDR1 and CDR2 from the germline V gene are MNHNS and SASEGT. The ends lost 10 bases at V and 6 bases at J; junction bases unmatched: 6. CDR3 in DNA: TGTGCCATCTCGGACAGGGGGTTTCAGCCCCAGCATTTT. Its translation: CAISDRGFQPQHF.

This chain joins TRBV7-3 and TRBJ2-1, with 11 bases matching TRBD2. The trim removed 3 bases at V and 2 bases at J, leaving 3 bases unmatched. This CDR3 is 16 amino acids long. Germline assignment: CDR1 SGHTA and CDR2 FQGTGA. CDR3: CASSLTSGATYNEQFF. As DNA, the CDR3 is TGTGCCAGCAGCTTGACTAGCGGGGCGACCTACAATGAGCAGTTCTTC.

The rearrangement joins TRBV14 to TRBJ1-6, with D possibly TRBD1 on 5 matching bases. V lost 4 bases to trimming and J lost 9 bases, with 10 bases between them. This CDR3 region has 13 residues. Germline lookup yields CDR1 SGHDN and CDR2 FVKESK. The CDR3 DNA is TGTGCCAGCAGCCCGGGGACTACTTCACCCCTCCACTTT. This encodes CASSPGTTSPLHF.

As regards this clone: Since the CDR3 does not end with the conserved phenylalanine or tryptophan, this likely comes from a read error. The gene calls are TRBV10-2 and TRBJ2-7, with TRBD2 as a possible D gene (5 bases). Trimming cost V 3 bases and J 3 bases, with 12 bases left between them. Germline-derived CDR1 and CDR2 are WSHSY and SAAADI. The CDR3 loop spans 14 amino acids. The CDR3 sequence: CASSDPADYYEQYL. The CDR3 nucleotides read TGCGCCAGCAGTGACCCCGCCGACTACTACGAGCAGTACCTC.

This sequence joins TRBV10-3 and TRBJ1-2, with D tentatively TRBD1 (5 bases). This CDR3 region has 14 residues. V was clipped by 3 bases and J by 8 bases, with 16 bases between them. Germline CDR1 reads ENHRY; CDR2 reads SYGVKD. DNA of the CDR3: TGTGCCATCAGTGATTACGAAGGGGCGGGGGGCTACACCTTC. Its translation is CAISDYEGAGGYTF.

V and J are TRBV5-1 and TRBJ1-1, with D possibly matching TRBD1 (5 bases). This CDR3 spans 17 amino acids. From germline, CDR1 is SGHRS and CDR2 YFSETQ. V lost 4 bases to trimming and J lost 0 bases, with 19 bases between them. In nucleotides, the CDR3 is TGCGCCAGCAGCCCCATCCGGGGGACCTTCATGAACACTGAAGCTTTCTTT. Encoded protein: CASSPIRGTFMNTEAFF. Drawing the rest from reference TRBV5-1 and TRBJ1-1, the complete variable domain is KAGVTQTPRYLIKTRGQQVTLSCSPISGHRSVSWYQQTPGQGLQFLFEYFSETQRNKGNFPGRFSGRQFSNSRSEMNVSTLELGDSALYLCASSPIRGTFMNTEAFFGQGTRLTVV.

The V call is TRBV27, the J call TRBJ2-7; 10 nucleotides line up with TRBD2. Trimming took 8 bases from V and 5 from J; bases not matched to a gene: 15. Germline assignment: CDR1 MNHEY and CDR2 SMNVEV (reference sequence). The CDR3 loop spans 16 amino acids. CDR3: CASRFSSGGATNEQYF. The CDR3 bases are TGTGCCAGCCGCTTCTCTAGCGGGGGCGCCACGAACGAGCAGTACTTC.

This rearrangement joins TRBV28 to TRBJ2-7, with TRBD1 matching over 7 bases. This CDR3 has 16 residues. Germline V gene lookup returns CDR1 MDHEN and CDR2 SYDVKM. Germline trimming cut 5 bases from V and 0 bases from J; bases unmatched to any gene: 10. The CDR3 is CASSPSGQWSSYEQYF. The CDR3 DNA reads TGTGCCAGCAGTCCTTCGGGACAGTGGAGCTCCTACGAGCAGTACTTC.

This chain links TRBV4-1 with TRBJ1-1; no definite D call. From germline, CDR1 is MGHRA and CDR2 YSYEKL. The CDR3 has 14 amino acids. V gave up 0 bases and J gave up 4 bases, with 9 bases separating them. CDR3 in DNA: TGCGCCAGCAGCCAAGATACCCCCAGCACTGAAGCTTTCTTT. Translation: CASSQDTPSTEAFF.

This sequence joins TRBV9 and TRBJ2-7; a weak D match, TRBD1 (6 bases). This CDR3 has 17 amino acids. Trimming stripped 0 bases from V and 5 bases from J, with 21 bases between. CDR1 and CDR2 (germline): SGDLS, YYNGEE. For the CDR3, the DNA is TGTGCCAGCAGCGTAGAAAGTCGACAGGCACTTCTCGACGAGCAGTACTTC. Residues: CASSVESRQALLDEQYF.

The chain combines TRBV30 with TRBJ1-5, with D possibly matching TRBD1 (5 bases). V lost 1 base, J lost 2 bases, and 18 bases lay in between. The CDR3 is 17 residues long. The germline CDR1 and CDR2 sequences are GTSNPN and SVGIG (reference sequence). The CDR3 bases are TGTGCCTGGAGTGCCCAGGGAGGGAGGGTGGGCAATCAGCCCCAGCATTTT. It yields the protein CAWSAQGGRVGNQPQHF.

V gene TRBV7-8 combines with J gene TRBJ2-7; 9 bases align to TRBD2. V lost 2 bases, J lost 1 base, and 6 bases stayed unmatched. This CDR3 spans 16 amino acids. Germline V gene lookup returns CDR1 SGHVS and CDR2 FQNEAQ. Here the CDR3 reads CASSLYTAGGSYEQYF. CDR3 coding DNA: TGTGCCAGCAGCTTATATACAGCGGGGGGTTCCTACGAGCAGTACTTC.